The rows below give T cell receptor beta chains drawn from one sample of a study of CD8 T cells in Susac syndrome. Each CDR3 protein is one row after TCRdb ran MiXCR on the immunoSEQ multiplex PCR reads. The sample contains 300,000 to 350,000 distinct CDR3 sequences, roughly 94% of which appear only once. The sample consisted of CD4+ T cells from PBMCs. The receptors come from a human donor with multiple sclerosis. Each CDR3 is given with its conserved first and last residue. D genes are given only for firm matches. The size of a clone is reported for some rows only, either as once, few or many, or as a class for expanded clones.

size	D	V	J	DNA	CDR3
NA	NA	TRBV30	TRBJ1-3	TGTGCCTGGTCAGGCAGCTCTGGAAACACCATATATTTT	CAWSGSSGNTIYF
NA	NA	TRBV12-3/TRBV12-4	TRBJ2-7	TGTGCCAGCAGTTTAGGGGTGGGCGAGCAGTACTTC	CASSLGVGEQYF
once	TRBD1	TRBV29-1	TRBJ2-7	TGCAGCGCGACCAAGACAGGGAGCTACGAGCAGTACTTC	CSATKTGSYEQYF
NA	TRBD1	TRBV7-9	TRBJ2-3	TGTGCCAGCAGGCCAACAGGGGCCCGAAGCACAGATACGCAGTATTTT	CASRPTGARSTDTQYF
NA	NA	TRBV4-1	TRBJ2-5	TGCGCCAGCAGCCGCCGGGGGGCGGAGACCCAGTACTTC	CASSRRGAETQYF
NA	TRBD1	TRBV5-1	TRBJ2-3	TGCGCCAGCAGCTTGGCGGGACAGGCTACAGATACGCAGTATTTT	CASSLAGQATDTQYF
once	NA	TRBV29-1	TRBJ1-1	TGCAGCGTTGAGGCCAGGGGCAGGACTGAAGCTTTCTTT	CSVEARGRTEAFF
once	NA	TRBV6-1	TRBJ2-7	TGTGCCAGCAGCAGACGGAACCCCTACGAGCAGTACTTC	CASSRRNPYEQYF
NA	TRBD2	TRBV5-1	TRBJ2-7	TGCGCCAGCAGCTTGGAGCTAGCGGGAGGGCGCGAGCAGTACTTC	CASSLELAGGREQYF
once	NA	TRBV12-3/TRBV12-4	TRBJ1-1	TGTGCCAGCAGTTTCTCAGGGGAGGACACTGAAGCTTTCTTT	CASSFSGEDTEAFF
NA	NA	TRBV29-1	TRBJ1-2	TGCAGCGTTGGCCTCTATGGCTACACCTTC	CSVGLYGYTF
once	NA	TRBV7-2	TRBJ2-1	TGTGCCAGCAGCTTCGTATTACAGGTCAATGAGCAGTTCTTC	CASSFVLQVNEQFF
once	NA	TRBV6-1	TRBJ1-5	TGTGCCAGCAGTGAAGCGGGCCGGGGGAGGGTGGCCCAGCATTTT	CASSEAGRGRVAQHF
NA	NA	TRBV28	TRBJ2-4	TGTGCCAGCAGTCTGCAAACCGGGACTTCTCAGTACTTC	CASSLQTGTSQYF
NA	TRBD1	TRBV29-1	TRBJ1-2	TGCAGCGTTGAACACGGGACAGGTCTTGGCTACACCTTC	CSVEHGTGLGYTF
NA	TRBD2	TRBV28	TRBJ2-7	TGTGCCAGCAGTTTCGGCGGACTAGCGGGAGTATTCGGTGGGTACGAGCAGTACTTC	CASSFGGLAGVFGGYEQYF
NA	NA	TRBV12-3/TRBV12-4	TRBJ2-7	TGTGCCAGCAGTCCGTCATCCTTAGCGCAGTACTTC	CASSPSSLAQYF
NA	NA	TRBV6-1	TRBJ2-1	TGTGCCAGCAGTAGATCGTCGACACCCTACAATGAGCAGTTCTTC	CASSRSSTPYNEQFF
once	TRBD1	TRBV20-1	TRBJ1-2	TGCAGTGCTAGAGGAATGACAGGGCTTAACTATGGCTACACCTTC	CSARGMTGLNYGYTF
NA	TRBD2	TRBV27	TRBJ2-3	TGTGCCAGCAGTTATGCGGGACTAGTGGCAGATACGCAGTATTTT	CASSYAGLVADTQYF
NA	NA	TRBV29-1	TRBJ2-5	TGCAGCGTTGCTGGCGGGTCCCTAAATGGGGAGACCCAGTACTTC	CSVAGGSLNGETQYF
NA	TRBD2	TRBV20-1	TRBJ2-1	TGCAGTGCTAGTGCCAACTTCGGGAGGGACAATGAGCAGTTCTTC	CSASANFGRDNEQFF
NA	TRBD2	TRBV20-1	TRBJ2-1	TGCAGTGCTAGTGTTAGCGGGAGTGAATACAATGAGCAGTTCTTC	CSASVSGSEYNEQFF
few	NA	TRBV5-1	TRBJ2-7	TGCGCCAGCAGCTTTGAGGGAAAATACGAGCAGTACTTC	CASSFEGKYEQYF
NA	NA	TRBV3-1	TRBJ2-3	TGTGCCAGCAGCCACCCAGGGGAAGCAGATACGCAGTATTTT	CASSHPGEADTQYF
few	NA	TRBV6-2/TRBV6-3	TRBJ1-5	TGTGCCAGCAGTCAACCCAATCAGCCCCAGCATTTT	CASSQPNQPQHF
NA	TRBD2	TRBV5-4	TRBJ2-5	TGTGCCAGCAGCCGGATGCTAGCGGGGGGGCGGGAGACCCAGTACTTC	CASSRMLAGGRETQYF
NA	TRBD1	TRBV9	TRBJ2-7	TGTGCCAGCAGCGTAGGCGGGGACAGGGGTGTCCACGAGCAGTACTTC	CASSVGGDRGVHEQYF
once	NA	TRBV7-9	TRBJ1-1	TGTGCCAGCAGCACCCCGGGAGGGCACCTAGGGGGTTTGGCTGAAGCTTTCTTT	CASSTPGGHLGGLAEAFF